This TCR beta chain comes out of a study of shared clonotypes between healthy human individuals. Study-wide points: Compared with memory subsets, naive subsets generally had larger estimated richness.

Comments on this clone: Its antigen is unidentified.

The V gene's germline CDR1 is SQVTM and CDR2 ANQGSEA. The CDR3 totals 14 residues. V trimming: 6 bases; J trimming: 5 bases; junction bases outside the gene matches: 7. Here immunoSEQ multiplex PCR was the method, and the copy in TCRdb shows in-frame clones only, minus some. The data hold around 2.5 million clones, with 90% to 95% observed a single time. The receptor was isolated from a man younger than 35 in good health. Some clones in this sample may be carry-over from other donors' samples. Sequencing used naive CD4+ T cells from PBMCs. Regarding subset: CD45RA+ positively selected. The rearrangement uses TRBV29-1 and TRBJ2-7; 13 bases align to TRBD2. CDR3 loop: CSVLLAGGPHEQYF. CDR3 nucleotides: TGCAGCGTATTACTAGCGGGAGGGCCCCACGAGCAGTACTTC.